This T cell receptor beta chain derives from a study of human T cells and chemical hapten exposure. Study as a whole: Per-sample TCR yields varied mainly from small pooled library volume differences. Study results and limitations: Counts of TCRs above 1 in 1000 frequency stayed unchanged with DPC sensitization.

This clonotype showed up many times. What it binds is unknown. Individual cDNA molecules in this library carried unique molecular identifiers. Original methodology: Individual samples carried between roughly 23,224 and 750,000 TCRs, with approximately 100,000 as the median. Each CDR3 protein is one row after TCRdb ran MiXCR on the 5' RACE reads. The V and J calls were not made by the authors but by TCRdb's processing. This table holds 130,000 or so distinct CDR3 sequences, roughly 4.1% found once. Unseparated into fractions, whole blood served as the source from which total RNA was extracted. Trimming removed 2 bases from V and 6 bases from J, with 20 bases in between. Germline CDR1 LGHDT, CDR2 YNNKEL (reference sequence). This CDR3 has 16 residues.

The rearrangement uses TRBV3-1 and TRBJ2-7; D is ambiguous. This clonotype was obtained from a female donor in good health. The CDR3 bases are TGTGCCAGCAGCCAAAATAGGGCCATTACCCATGGCGAGCAGTACTTC. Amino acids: CASSQNRAITHGEQYF.